The 5 T cell receptor beta chains below were found in one sample sequenced in a study of a mutant IDH1 vaccine in newly diagnosed glioma. No antigen is known for these receptors. The sample's time point: week 5, during vaccination. The content of each vaccine dose was 300 ug of mutant IDH1 20-mer peptide, and topical imiquimod accompanied it. Sequencing used immunoSEQ multiplex PCR; TCRdb keeps in-frame clones, though not all of them. The table lists 23,000 or so clones, 77% of them singletons. The sample was PBMCs, taken from a glioma patient whose treatment included an IDH1 peptide vaccine. The receptors stem from a man aged 40-49 years with glioma.

The rearrangement joins TRBV15 to TRBJ2-1; D not certain. Germline V CDR1 and CDR2: LNHNV, YYDKDF (reference sequence). This CDR3 spans 15 amino acids. Trimming pared 0 bases from V and 7 bases from J, leaving 13 bases between. In DNA, the CDR3 is TGTGCCACCAGCAGAGAGTGGGCAGAGACGAATGAGCAGTTCTTC. This sequence encodes CATSREWAETNEQFF.

The chain joins TRBV9 to TRBJ2-4, with 8 bases fitting TRBD2. The CDR3 covers 17 residues. Looked up from germline, CDR1 is SGDLS and CDR2 is YYNGEE. After removal of 4 bases from V and 2 bases from J, the junction contained 11 bases not matched to a gene. The CDR3 DNA reads as TGTGCCAGCAGCAAGGTCGCGGCGGGAGGAACCAAAAACATTCAGTACTTC. It is translated as CASSKVAAGGTKNIQYF.

In its sample, this clone was seen once. The chain has TRBV13 and TRBJ2-7; 7 nucleotides match TRBD1. Unmatched junction bases numbered 7, after V lost 5 bases and J lost 0 bases. This CDR3 is 15 amino acids long. CDR1 and CDR2 (germline): PRHDT, FYEKMQ (reference sequence). CDR3 loop: CASSKRGQVSYEQYF. The CDR3 DNA is TGTGCCAGCAGCAAGAGAGGACAGGTCTCCTACGAGCAGTACTTC.

On this clone itself: Compared with germline, one end of the junction differs, possibly owing to a read error. V is TRBV30 and J is TRBJ1-1; D is unresolved. CDR3 length: 13 residues. Germline lookup yields CDR1 GTSNPN and CDR2 SVGIG (reference sequence). The CDR3 region has the DNA TGTGCCCGGAGACTATTATTGAACACTGAAGCTTTCTTT. Protein product: CARRLLLNTEAFF. Based on the CDR3 plus reference TRBV30 and TRBJ1-1, the full variable domain is SQTIHQWPATLVQPVGSPLSLECTVEGTSNPNLYWYRQAAGRGLQLLFYSVGIGQISSEVPQNLSASRPQDRQFILSSKKLLLSDSGFYLCARRLLLNTEAFFGQGTRLTVV.

This clone appeared a single time. The CDR3 sequence: CASSQPGAQSYGYTF. As DNA, the CDR3 is TGCGCCAGCAGCCAACCGGGGGCGCAGAGCTATGGCTACACCTTC. The chain links TRBV4-1 to TRBJ1-2, with D perhaps matching TRBD1 (6 bases). Germline V CDR1 and CDR2: MGHRA, YSYEKL. Trimming stripped 2 bases from V and 4 bases from J, with 14 bases between. This CDR3 is built from 15 residues.